The 21 T cell receptor beta chains listed next were all sequenced from one sample in a study of OX40 agonist ivuxolimab in advanced cancers. Libraries were prepared by immunoSEQ multiplex PCR; TCRdb keeps only in-frame clonotypes and omits some of them. The sample lists tens of thousands of clones; around nine tenths were seen once. Material: CD4+ or CD8+ T cells sorted from blood, obtained in a trial of the OX40 agonist ivuxolimab. Every receptor here comes from an adult with an advanced solid tumor such as melanoma, head and neck, liver or kidney cancer.

The V gene is TRBV9, the J gene TRBJ1-2; D unclear. Germline CDR1 and CDR2: SGDLS and YYNGEE. V lost 4 bases and J lost 6, with 19 bases in between. The length of the CDR3 is 15 residues. CDR3 bases: TGTGCCAGCAGCCGAGGACTGGCGAGAACGGATGGCTACACCTTC. This encodes CASSRGLARTDGYTF.

This chain joins TRBV10-2 and TRBJ1-5; no firm D call. CDR1 is WSHSY, CDR2 SAAADI, per germline. Trimming pared 0 bases from V and 9 bases from J, leaving 12 bases between. The CDR3 runs 14 residues. CDR3 protein: CASSESDLAMPQHF. CDR3 nucleotides: TGCGCCAGCAGTGAGTCAGACCTAGCTATGCCCCAGCATTTT.

The chain uses TRBV5-6 and TRBJ2-3; D is uncertain. The germline V gene encodes CDR1 SGHDT and CDR2 YYEEEE. The CDR3 sequence is 18 residues long. V was shortened by 5 bases and J by 0 bases, with 22 bases between the two germline ends. The CDR3 DNA sequence: TGTGCCAGCAGGTCAATCACAATGGGGTCTACTAGCACAGATACGCAGTATTTT. This sequence encodes CASRSITMGSTSTDTQYF.

The rearrangement joins TRBV12-1 to TRBJ2-3. TRBV12-1 is given as a pseudogene. CDR3 length: 13 amino acids. This CDR3 is CASSFACTDTQYF. The CDR3 region has the DNA TGTGCCAGCAGCTTTGCGTGCACAGATACGCAGTATTTT.

The rearrangement uses TRBV5-4 and TRBJ2-7; a weak D match, TRBD2 (6 bases). The V end lost 3 bases, the J end lost 0 bases, and 10 bases lay between the germline ends. Germline V CDR1 and CDR2: SGHNT, YYREEE (reference sequence). The CDR3 has 14 residues. The CDR3, as DNA: TGTGCCAGCAGCTATATCGGGAGCTCCTACGAGCAGTACTTC. This encodes CASSYIGSSYEQYF.

The chain uses TRBV14 and TRBJ2-7; 7 positions match TRBD1. V trimming: 4 bases; J trimming: 2 bases; junction bases outside the gene matches: 11. CDR1 and CDR2 (germline): SGHDN, FVKESK. The CDR3 is 16 amino acids. CDR3 DNA: TGTGCCAGCAGCCGGTCAGGGTTTCAGGGGGCCTACGAGCAGTACTTC. The encoded protein is CASSRSGFQGAYEQYF.

On this clone: Other DNA sequences from this sample encode an identical CDR3 as well. The rearrangement joins TRBV5-1 to TRBJ2-5; D ambiguous. In germline, CDR1 is SGHRS, CDR2 YFSETQ. Trimming took 3 bases from V and 1 from J, leaving 1 base between them. The length of the CDR3 is 11 residues. Here the CDR3 reads CASSSQETQYF. CDR3 bases: TGCGCCAGCAGCTCCCAAGAGACCCAGTACTTC.

This chain joins TRBV5-4 and TRBJ2-1; 9 positions agree with TRBD1. V shed 1 base and J 8 bases; nucleotides not matched to a gene: 10. The CDR3 has 16 amino acids. Germline CDR1 and CDR2: SGHNT and YYREEE (reference sequence). CDR3 sequence: CASSLPRQGVPDEQFF. The DNA for the CDR3 is TGTGCCAGCAGCTTGCCACGACAGGGGGTCCCGGATGAGCAGTTCTTC.

The chain couples TRBV27 to TRBJ1-3; D ambiguous. The CDR3 totals 13 residues. Looked up from germline, CDR1 is MNHEY and CDR2 is SMNVEV (reference sequence). Trimming cost V 6 bases and J 0 bases, with 6 bases left between them. As DNA, the CDR3 is TGTGCCAGCAGGGACTTCTCTGGAAACACCATATATTTT. Protein: CASRDFSGNTIYF.

The chain is built from TRBV20-1 and TRBJ2-5; D is unresolved. The DNA end lines up better with TRBJ2-7; the J call may be wrong. Per germline, CDR1 DFQATT and CDR2 SNEGSKA (reference sequence). The CDR3 runs 11 residues. CDR3 in DNA: TGCAGTGCTCTTGTTTCCTACGAGCAGTACTTC. It is translated as CSALVSYEQYF.

V and J are TRBV4-3 and TRBJ2-5; tentatively, D is TRBD1 (5 bases). The J call could be wrong; TRBJ2-7 is a better fit for the DNA end. The CDR3 is 13 amino acids. Germline loops: CDR1 LGHNA, CDR2 YSLEER. In nucleotides, the CDR3 is TGCGCCAGCAGCCCGACGACAGACTACGAGCAGTACTTC. Protein: CASSPTTDYEQYF.

The rearrangement links TRBV6-1 to TRBJ1-1; TRBD1 agrees at 9 bases. The length of the CDR3 is 15 residues. V dropped 4 bases and J dropped 4; count of bases not matched to a gene: 7. The germline gives CDR1 MNHNS, CDR2 SASEGT. The chain's CDR3 is CASSGLQGASTEAFF. CDR3 DNA sequence: TGTGCCAGCAGTGGTTTACAGGGGGCCAGCACTGAAGCTTTCTTT.

This sequence joins TRBV6-5 and TRBJ2-7; TRBD2 matches at 8 bases. Germline loops: CDR1 MNHEY, CDR2 SVGAGI. The CDR3 runs 14 residues. Trimming at V came to 6 bases and at J to 2 bases, leaving 6 bases not matched to a gene. This CDR3 is CASSPGTRTYEQYF. The CDR3 DNA sequence: TGTGCCAGCAGCCCCGGGACTAGAACCTACGAGCAGTACTTC.

V and J are TRBV14 and TRBJ2-7, with TRBD1 identical over 9 bases. The length of the CDR3 is 17 residues. J was trimmed by 1 base and V by 8 bases; bases with no gene match: 15. Germline lookup yields CDR1 SGHDN and CDR2 FVKESK. The CDR3 nucleotides are TGTGCCAGCGCCTCAGCCGCCGGGACAGGGTATTCCTACGAGCAGTACTTC. Protein product: CASASAAGTGYSYEQYF.

This clone was observed a handful of times. This chain joins TRBV7-3 and TRBJ2-2; TRBD1 is a possible D gene (6 bases). The germline V gene encodes CDR1 SGHTA and CDR2 FQGTGA. V lost 3 bases and J lost 7, with 15 bases in between. This CDR3 is built from 15 residues. This chain's CDR3 is CASSLDAGASGELFF. CDR3 bases: TGTGCCAGCAGCTTGGACGCAGGGGCGAGCGGGGAGCTGTTTTTT.

The chain uses TRBV6-1 and TRBJ2-3; D gene uncertain. This CDR3 region has 12 residues. Trimming took 9 bases from V and 1 from J, leaving 8 bases between them. Germline CDR1 MNHNS, CDR2 SASEGT. The CDR3 region has the DNA TGTGCCAGTGAGACTCGCACAGATACGCAGTATTTT. It translates to CASETRTDTQYF.

V gene TRBV7-8 combines with J gene TRBJ1-4; 7 nucleotides line up with TRBD1. V was pared by 2 bases and J by 7 bases, with 7 bases of the junction left unmatched. Germline assignment: CDR1 SGHVS and CDR2 FQNEAQ. The CDR3 has 15 amino acids. The CDR3 sequence: CASSLLGGRIEKLFF. Written as DNA, the CDR3 is TGTGCCAGCAGCTTATTAGGGGGCCGGATTGAAAAACTGTTTTTT.

This chain links TRBV19 with TRBJ2-5; D possibly corresponds to TRBD2 (6 bases). Germline assignment: CDR1 LNHDA and CDR2 SQIVND (reference sequence). With 4 bases removed from V and 4 bases from J, the gap between germline ends came to 13 bases. The CDR3 has 14 amino acids. CDR3 amino acids: CASSTRTIVETQYF. For the CDR3, the DNA is TGTGCCAGTAGTACGCGGACTATAGTAGAGACCCAGTACTTC.

This chain connects TRBV11-1 to TRBJ2-7, with D unresolved. CDR3 length equals 13 residues. Per the germline V gene, CDR1 is SGHAT and CDR2 is FQDESV (reference sequence). The V end was cut by 5 bases, the J end by 5 bases, with 13 bases between. The CDR3 DNA is TGTGCCAGCAGCCCGGACCCCATCCACGAGCAGTACTTC. Encoded protein: CASSPDPIHEQYF.

In its sample, this clone was seen a few times. The chain has TRBV28 and TRBJ1-2; D unresolved. Per the germline V gene, CDR1 is MDHEN and CDR2 is SYDVKM. The V end lost 6 bases, the J end lost 6 bases, and 11 bases lay between the germline ends. The CDR3 is made up of 12 amino acids. The CDR3 region has the DNA TGTGCCAGCAGCGGAGTGTGGGATGGCTACACCTTC. As protein: CASSGVWDGYTF.

The chain employs TRBV10-3 and TRBJ2-7, with D perhaps matching TRBD2 (5 bases). This CDR3 contains 13 residues. The V end was cut by 3 bases, the J end by 4 bases, with 10 bases between. From germline, CDR1 is ENHRY and CDR2 SYGVKD. DNA of the CDR3: TGTGCCATCAGTGATCGACTACCGTACGAGCAGTACTTC. Translation gives CAISDRLPYEQYF.